A selection of T cell receptor beta chains follows, all from one sample in a study. Via MiXCR, TCRdb re-called the reads, giving one row per CDR3 protein. Of about 5,800 distinct CDR3 sequences in the sample, roughly 10% are singletons; the top ten hold under 5.5%. Sequenced sample: CD4+ T cells from synovial fluid. The receptors derive from a human donor with rheumatoid arthritis. The CDR3 runs from the conserved cysteine through the conserved F or W. Fields, in order: J gene, V gene, clone size, D gene, CDR3 DNA, CDR3 protein. A D gene is named only where the DNA matches it firmly. Expanded clones are given a class, and other clones once, few, many or no size at all.

j_gene: TRBJ2-5; v_gene: TRBV7-3; abundance: many; d_gene: TRBD1; CDR3nt: TGTGCCAGCAGCCTTAGGACAGGGGGCTATCAAGAGACCCAGTACTTC; CDR3aa: CASSLRTGGYQETQYF
j_gene: TRBJ1-6; v_gene: TRBV18; abundance: .; d_gene: .; CDR3nt: TGTGCCAGCCCCCGAAGCCGGAGCTCCTATAATTCACCCCTCCACTTT; CDR3aa: CASPRSRSSYNSPLHF
j_gene: TRBJ2-2; v_gene: TRBV11-2; abundance: .; d_gene: .; CDR3nt: TGTGCCAGCAGCCTGAATCCGGGACCCTTCGCCGGGGAGCTGTTTTTT; CDR3aa: CASSLNPGPFAGELFF
j_gene: TRBJ1-5; v_gene: TRBV18; abundance: many; d_gene: .; CDR3nt: TGTGCCTCCTCGGAAGGGGTTTCTCAGCCCCAGCATTTT; CDR3aa: CASSEGVSQPQHF
j_gene: TRBJ2-1; v_gene: TRBV30; abundance: many; d_gene: .; CDR3nt: TGTGCCTGGAGAGGGGGTGGGGGCTCGAGTGAGCAGTTCTTC; CDR3aa: CAWRGGGGSSEQFF
j_gene: TRBJ1-1; v_gene: TRBV18; abundance: many; d_gene: .; CDR3nt: TGTGCCAGCTCACTTCTGGCCAGCACCATGAACACTGAAGCTTTCTTT; CDR3aa: CASSLLASTMNTEAFF
j_gene: TRBJ1-1; v_gene: TRBV10-3; abundance: many; d_gene: .; CDR3nt: TGTGCCATCGGGCCCGGATATGAAGCTTTCTTT; CDR3aa: CAIGPGYEAFF
j_gene: TRBJ2-5; v_gene: TRBV29-1; abundance: many; d_gene: .; CDR3nt: TGCAGCGTTGCATCAGGAATTCGGGAGACCCAGTACTTC; CDR3aa: CSVASGIRETQYF
j_gene: TRBJ2-7; v_gene: TRBV6-1; abundance: many; d_gene: .; CDR3nt: TGTGCCAGCAGTGAATCTGGACCCACGACGGGGCAGTACTTC; CDR3aa: CASSESGPTTGQYF
j_gene: TRBJ1-6; v_gene: TRBV6-5; abundance: many; d_gene: .; CDR3nt: TGTGCCAGCAGTGAACCGAGTACGGTCAATTCACCCCTCCACTTT; CDR3aa: CASSEPSTVNSPLHF
j_gene: TRBJ2-2; v_gene: TRBV10-3; abundance: many; d_gene: TRBD1; CDR3nt: TGTGCCATCAGTGAGCTGACAGGGGCCACCGGGGAGCTGTTTTTT; CDR3aa: CAISELTGATGELFF
j_gene: TRBJ1-4; v_gene: TRBV2; abundance: medium-sized; d_gene: TRBD1; CDR3nt: TGTGCCAGCAGTGCGGGACAGATCGAGGGAAAACTGTTTTTT; CDR3aa: CASSAGQIEGKLFF
j_gene: TRBJ2-3; v_gene: TRBV10-3; abundance: medium-sized; d_gene: TRBD2; CDR3nt: TGTGCCACCCAAGGACTAGCGGGAGCCCCCGATACGCAGTATTTT; CDR3aa: CATQGLAGAPDTQYF
j_gene: TRBJ2-5; v_gene: TRBV12-3/TRBV12-4; abundance: many; d_gene: TRBD2; CDR3nt: TGTGCCAGCAGCGAGCGGGAGGTCCCAGAGACCCAGTACTTC; CDR3aa: CASSEREVPETQYF
j_gene: TRBJ2-7; v_gene: TRBV18; abundance: many; d_gene: .; CDR3nt: TGTGCCAGCTCAACTAATAGCGAGTCCTACGAGCAGTACTTC; CDR3aa: CASSTNSESYEQYF
j_gene: TRBJ2-2; v_gene: TRBV7-9; abundance: many; d_gene: TRBD1; CDR3nt: TGTGCCAGCAGCCACCGACAGGGCACCGGGGAGCTGTTTTTT; CDR3aa: CASSHRQGTGELFF
j_gene: TRBJ2-1; v_gene: TRBV19; abundance: many; d_gene: .; CDR3nt: TGTGCCAGTAGTATAGGTCAGGGAGGTAGAGATGAGCAGTTCTTC; CDR3aa: CASSIGQGGRDEQFF
j_gene: TRBJ2-7; v_gene: TRBV12-3/TRBV12-4; abundance: many; d_gene: TRBD2; CDR3nt: TGTGCCAGCAGTTTAGTCCAGGGACTAGAGCAGTACTTC; CDR3aa: CASSLVQGLEQYF
j_gene: TRBJ2-5; v_gene: TRBV18; abundance: .; d_gene: TRBD2; CDR3nt: TGTGCCAGCTCACCAAATGAACTAGCGGCTGCTCAAGAGACCCAGTACTTC; CDR3aa: CASSPNELAAAQETQYF
j_gene: TRBJ2-3; v_gene: TRBV10-3; abundance: many; d_gene: .; CDR3nt: TGTGCCACCTCCCAGGGGCAAGATACGCAGTATTTT; CDR3aa: CATSQGQDTQYF
j_gene: TRBJ1-4; v_gene: TRBV6-6; abundance: medium-sized; d_gene: TRBD1; CDR3nt: TGTGCCAGCAGGACTGGACAGGGTGGGGTAAAACTGTTTTTT; CDR3aa: CASRTGQGGVKLFF
j_gene: TRBJ1-2; v_gene: TRBV2; abundance: medium-sized; d_gene: TRBD1; CDR3nt: TGTGCCAGCACTGGACAGGGCGTTCTTAATGGCTACACCTTC; CDR3aa: CASTGQGVLNGYTF
j_gene: TRBJ2-1; v_gene: TRBV24-1; abundance: medium-sized; d_gene: .; CDR3nt: TGTGCCACCACGAGTGAGGATGAGCAGTTCTTC; CDR3aa: CATTSEDEQFF
j_gene: TRBJ1-2; v_gene: TRBV5-6; abundance: medium-sized; d_gene: .; CDR3nt: TGTGCCAGCAGCTTTGGGGTCGATGGCTACACCTTC; CDR3aa: CASSFGVDGYTF
j_gene: TRBJ1-1; v_gene: TRBV6-1; abundance: many; d_gene: .; CDR3nt: TGTGCCAGCAGTGGGGCGGGTGGGCTTATGAACACTGAAGCTTTCTTT; CDR3aa: CASSGAGGLMNTEAFF
j_gene: TRBJ2-7; v_gene: TRBV7-2; abundance: .; d_gene: .; CDR3nt: TGTGCCAACACCCCACAGAGCGGGACAGTGAGGCAGTACTTC; CDR3aa: CANTPQSGTVRQYF
j_gene: TRBJ2-1; v_gene: TRBV5-6; abundance: medium-sized; d_gene: TRBD1; CDR3nt: TGTGCCAGCAGCGCCGGGACAGGGGGCGACTACAATGAGCAGTTCTTC; CDR3aa: CASSAGTGGDYNEQFF
j_gene: TRBJ2-1; v_gene: TRBV7-2; abundance: many; d_gene: .; CDR3nt: TGTGCCAGCAGCTTATACGGCTCCTACAATGAGCAGTTCTTC; CDR3aa: CASSLYGSYNEQFF
j_gene: TRBJ1-1; v_gene: TRBV20-1; abundance: medium-sized; d_gene: .; CDR3nt: TGCAGAGCTGGGCGGGGAGGAGCTTTCTTT; CDR3aa: CRAGRGGAFF
j_gene: TRBJ1-2; v_gene: TRBV29-1; abundance: many; d_gene: TRBD1; CDR3nt: TGCAGCGTAGGCGGGACAGGGTCAACTGATACGGGCTACACCTTC; CDR3aa: CSVGGTGSTDTGYTF
j_gene: TRBJ2-1; v_gene: TRBV5-1; abundance: many; d_gene: TRBD2; CDR3nt: TGCGCCAGCAGCTGGGGACTAGCAGCCTACAATGAGCAGTTCTTC; CDR3aa: CASSWGLAAYNEQFF
j_gene: TRBJ1-2; v_gene: TRBV2; abundance: .; d_gene: .; CDR3nt: TGTGCCAGCAGTGAATTGGACAGCTATGGCTACACCTTC; CDR3aa: CASSELDSYGYTF
j_gene: TRBJ2-7; v_gene: TRBV3-1; abundance: medium-sized; d_gene: TRBD2; CDR3nt: TGTGCCAGCAGCCAAGATTTAGCGGGAGGACGTAAGCAGTACTTC; CDR3aa: CASSQDLAGGRKQYF
j_gene: TRBJ2-2; v_gene: TRBV7-7; abundance: few; d_gene: .; CDR3nt: TGTGCTAGCAATTCGGGAAACACCGGGGAGCTGTTTTTT; CDR3aa: CASNSGNTGELFF
j_gene: TRBJ2-7; v_gene: TRBV18; abundance: medium-sized; d_gene: TRBD2; CDR3nt: TGTGCCAGCTCACGGTCAGTCCAGGCGGGAGGTCCCTCCGAGCAGTACTTC; CDR3aa: CASSRSVQAGGPSEQYF
j_gene: TRBJ1-2; v_gene: TRBV28; abundance: many; d_gene: .; CDR3nt: TGTGCCAGCAGTTCCCTGGGGGGGAACTATGGCTACACCTTC; CDR3aa: CASSSLGGNYGYTF
j_gene: TRBJ2-1; v_gene: TRBV11-3; abundance: medium-sized; d_gene: TRBD2; CDR3nt: TGTGCCAGCAGCTTAGGGATATCGAGCGGGGGATACAATGAGCAGTTCTTC; CDR3aa: CASSLGISSGGYNEQFF
j_gene: TRBJ1-1; v_gene: TRBV12-3/TRBV12-4; abundance: many; d_gene: .; CDR3nt: TGTGCCAGCAGCCCCGTTTTTTTGGGCACTGAAGCTTTCTTT; CDR3aa: CASSPVFLGTEAFF
j_gene: TRBJ2-7; v_gene: TRBV18; abundance: many; d_gene: TRBD1; CDR3nt: TGTGCCAGCTCACTCGGACAGGCGAGCTCCTACGAGCAGTACTTC; CDR3aa: CASSLGQASSYEQYF
j_gene: TRBJ2-2; v_gene: TRBV18; abundance: medium-sized; d_gene: .; CDR3nt: TGTGCCAGCTCACTTAACGACCCTGCTGTCGACGGGGAGCTGTTTTTT; CDR3aa: CASSLNDPAVDGELFF
j_gene: TRBJ1-2; v_gene: TRBV6-1; abundance: medium-sized; d_gene: TRBD1; CDR3nt: TGTGCCAGCAGTGAAGCGCTTCTGGTGACAGGGGACTACACCTTC; CDR3aa: CASSEALLVTGDYTF
j_gene: TRBJ1-1; v_gene: TRBV18; abundance: few; d_gene: .; CDR3nt: TGTGCCAGCTCACAGTCCACCCCGACCATGAACACTGAAGCTTTCTTT; CDR3aa: CASSQSTPTMNTEAFF
j_gene: TRBJ2-7; v_gene: TRBV18; abundance: medium-sized; d_gene: TRBD1; CDR3nt: TGTGCCAGCTCGCCAAACGACCTCGGGACAGGGACCTACGAGCAGTACTTC; CDR3aa: CASSPNDLGTGTYEQYF
j_gene: TRBJ2-2; v_gene: TRBV20-1; abundance: many; d_gene: TRBD1; CDR3nt: TGCAGTGCTAGAGGAGGAGGGACAGGGCTACCCGGGGAGCTGTTTTTT; CDR3aa: CSARGGGTGLPGELFF
j_gene: TRBJ2-1; v_gene: TRBV5-1; abundance: medium-sized; d_gene: .; CDR3nt: TGCGCCAGCAGCCCCGGTGGAGCAAAAACCCGACAGGAGCAGTTCTTC; CDR3aa: CASSPGGAKTRQEQFF
j_gene: TRBJ1-3; v_gene: TRBV12-3/TRBV12-4; abundance: medium-sized; d_gene: .; CDR3nt: TGTGCCAGCAGTTTAGGTATTCTCTCTGGAAACACCATATATTTT; CDR3aa: CASSLGILSGNTIYF
j_gene: TRBJ2-5; v_gene: TRBV7-8; abundance: medium-sized; d_gene: .; CDR3nt: TGTGCCAGCAGCTTAGGAGGGAGCCAAGAGACCCAGTACTTC; CDR3aa: CASSLGGSQETQYF